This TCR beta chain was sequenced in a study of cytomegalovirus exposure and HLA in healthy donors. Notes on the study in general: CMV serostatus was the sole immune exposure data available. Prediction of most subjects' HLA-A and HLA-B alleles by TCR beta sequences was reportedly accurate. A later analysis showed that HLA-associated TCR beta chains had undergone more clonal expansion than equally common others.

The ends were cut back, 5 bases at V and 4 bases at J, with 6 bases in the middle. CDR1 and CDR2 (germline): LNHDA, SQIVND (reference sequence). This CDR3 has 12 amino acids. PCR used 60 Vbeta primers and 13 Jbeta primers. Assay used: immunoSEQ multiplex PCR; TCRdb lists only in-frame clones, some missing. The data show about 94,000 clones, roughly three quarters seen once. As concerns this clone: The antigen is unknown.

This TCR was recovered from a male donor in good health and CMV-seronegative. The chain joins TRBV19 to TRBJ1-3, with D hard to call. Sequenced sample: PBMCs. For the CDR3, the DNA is TGTGCCAGTAGTCTCCGGGGAAACACCATATATTTT. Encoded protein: CASSLRGNTIYF.